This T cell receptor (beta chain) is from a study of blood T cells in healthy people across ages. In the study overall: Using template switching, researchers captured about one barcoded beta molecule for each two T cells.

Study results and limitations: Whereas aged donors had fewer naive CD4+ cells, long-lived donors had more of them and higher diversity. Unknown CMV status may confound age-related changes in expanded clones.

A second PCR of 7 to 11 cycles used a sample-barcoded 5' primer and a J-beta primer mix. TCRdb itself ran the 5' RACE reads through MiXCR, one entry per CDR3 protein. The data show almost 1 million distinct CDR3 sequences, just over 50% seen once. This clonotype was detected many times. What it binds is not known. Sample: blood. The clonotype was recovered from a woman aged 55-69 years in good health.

The CDR3 bases are TGTGCCAGCAGCCAAGCCCGGGGCACAGATACGCAGTATTTT. Amino acid sequence: CASSQARGTDTQYF. The chain links TRBV3-1 to TRBJ2-3; D not certain. This CDR3 is built from 14 residues. The V and J ends lost 1 base and 1 base respectively, with 6 bases between them. Germline V gene sequence: CDR1 LGHDT, CDR2 YNNKEL (reference sequence).